This T cell receptor (beta chain) was found in a study of shared clonotypes between healthy human individuals. Study-wide results and caveats: Relative to memory subsets, naive subsets generally showed larger estimated richness. For naive CD4 cells, around 5.1% of clonotypes were shared across a handful of donors.

Concerning this clone: Its antigen is undetermined.

The CDR3 is 12 amino acids. Germline V lookup: CDR1 MDHEN, CDR2 SYDVKM. Trimming removed 3 bases at V and 6 bases at J, with 9 bases between. In the study's own analysis: With immunoSEQ giving junction-only sequences and no quality scores, filtering differed. The protocol was immunoSEQ multiplex PCR, while the TCRdb copy is restricted to in-frame clones and leaves out a portion. V and J calls and clone size come straight from that table; D and trimming were deduced from the DNA. The sample yields 400,000 to 600,000 clones, more than 95% seen once. There were no recent acute infections or vaccinations among the donors, who were healthy HIV-negative adults.

This sequence originates from a woman between 25 and 40 years old in good health. The sequencing input was naive CD4+ T cells sorted from blood. Indicated subset: CD45RA+ positively selected. The rearrangement joins TRBV28 to TRBJ2-7; D is unresolved. For the CDR3, the DNA is TGTGCCAGCAGTTTTTCCCCCCTCGAGCAGTACTTC. This sequence encodes CASSFSPLEQYF.